The T cell receptor beta chain described here comes from a study of identical twins' blood T cells (dated by TCRdb to 2013 to 2014). General notes on the study: The approximately twelve libraries, six for the alpha chain and six for the beta chain, together yielded 45 million to 50 million Illumina reads. To assess how genetics influences repertoire formation, the study used next-generation sequencing to compare the TCR alpha and beta chain repertoires of three pairs of monozygous twins.

Receptor libraries were prepared by 5' RACE. TCRdb records Illumina Genome Analyzer IIx as the sequencer. The RNA-based TCR cDNA libraries were made using a previously described protocol that was modified in several ways. Sample-specific barcodes were introduced on both ends of each TCR cDNA library during cDNA synthesis and amplification to prevent cross-contamination. The original methods were these. Between about 90,000 and nearly 500,000 clonotypes were identified per individual, and roughly 2 to 4 million CDR3-containing reads were obtained per library. Reads with improper barcode index combinations were discarded, and clonesets were then built for each library with the MiTCR software. While assembling CDR3 clonotypes, MiTCR filtered or rescued low-quality reads and corrected PCR and sequencing errors. Artificial out-of-frame clonotypes were removed by being mapped to in-frame sequences, with one indel in the CDR3 allowed. Similarity in V and J gene usage between donors was calculated as the Jensen-Shannon divergence divided by the mean entropy. The raw public reads went through TCRdb reprocessing: fastp at Q25, MiXCR clone calling, in-frame beta chains kept. CDR3 protein sequences are deduplicated, and each keeps its most common genes and DNA. V and J calls and clone size were set by TCRdb, not the authors. The sample table lists 300,000 to 400,000 distinct CDR3 sequences, about 28% of them with a count of one. The top ten clones comprise 6.1% of the sample.

Overall results and qualifications from the work: The count of CDR3 clonotypes shared by two donors depended mainly on the product of the two donors' cloneset sizes, and twins did not clearly depart from this trend. Because the twins were reared together, environmental influences could not be ruled out as the explanation for twin similarity. The study stated that the proposed role of the TCRalpha J segment in MHC recognition during thymic selection needs to be validated by independent studies. Among the most abundant TCRbeta clonotypes, every donor shared more CDR3 sequences with her own twin than with unrelated donors. Twin pairs were reported to be markedly more alike in V gene usage than unrelated donors were, even when looking at non-selected out-of-frame TCRbeta clonotypes.

The germline V gene supplies CDR1 LGHNA and CDR2 YSLEER. V and J lose 1 base and 8 bases, and a span of 17 bases separates them. Including the terminal cysteine and phenylalanine, the CDR3 comprises 15 residues. The CDR3 DNA has 45 bases and is translated from base 1. Six healthy women forming three monozygous twin pairs were used as donors. All three twin pairs had been reared together and were thought likely to have met the same infectious agents and vaccines. TCR cDNA libraries were prepared from RNA that was isolated from peripheral blood mononuclear cells. Note on this clonotype: There is no known antigen for this receptor. Per-base quality was not reported, and no clone a single base away is much larger than it.

The TCR comes from a woman between 18 and 55 years old in good health. The material sequenced was PBMCs. The V and J segments used are TRBV4-3 and TRBJ1-1, with an unclear D gene assignment. The DNA sequence is TGCGCCAGCAGCCAAGGTTCCACCAGAGACCGAGAAGCTTTCTTT. Translated, it reads CASSQGSTRDREAFF.